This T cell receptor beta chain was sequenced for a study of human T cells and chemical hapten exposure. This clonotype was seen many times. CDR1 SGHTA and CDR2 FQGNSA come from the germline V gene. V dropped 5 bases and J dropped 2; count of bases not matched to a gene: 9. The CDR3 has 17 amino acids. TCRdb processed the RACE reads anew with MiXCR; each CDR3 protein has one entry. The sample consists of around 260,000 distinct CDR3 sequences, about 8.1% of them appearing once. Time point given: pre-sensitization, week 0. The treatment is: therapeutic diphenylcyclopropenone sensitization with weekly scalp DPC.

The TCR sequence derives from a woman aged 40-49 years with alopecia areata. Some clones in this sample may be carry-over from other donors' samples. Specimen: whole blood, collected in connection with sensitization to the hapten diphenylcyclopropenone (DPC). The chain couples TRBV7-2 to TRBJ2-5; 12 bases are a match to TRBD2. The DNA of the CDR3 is TGTGCCAGCAGCACCCTTGGACTAGCGGGATTTCAAGAGACCCAGTACTTC. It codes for CASSTLGLAGFQETQYF.